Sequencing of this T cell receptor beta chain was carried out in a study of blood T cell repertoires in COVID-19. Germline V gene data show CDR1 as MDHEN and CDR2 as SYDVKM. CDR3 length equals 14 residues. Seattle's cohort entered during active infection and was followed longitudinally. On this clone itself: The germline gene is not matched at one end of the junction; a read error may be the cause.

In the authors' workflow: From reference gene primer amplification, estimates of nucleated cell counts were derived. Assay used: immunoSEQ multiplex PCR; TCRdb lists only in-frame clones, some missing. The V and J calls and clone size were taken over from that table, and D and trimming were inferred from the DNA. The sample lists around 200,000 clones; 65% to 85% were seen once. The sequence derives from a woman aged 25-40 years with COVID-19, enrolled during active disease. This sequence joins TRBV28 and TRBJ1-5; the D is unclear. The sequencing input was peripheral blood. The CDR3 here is CASRFEVSNQPQHF. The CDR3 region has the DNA TGTGCCAGCCGTTTCGAGGTTAGCAATCAGCCCCAGCATTTT. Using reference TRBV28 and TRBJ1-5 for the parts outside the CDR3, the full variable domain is DVKVTQSSRYLVKRTGEKVFLECVQDMDHENMFWYRQDPGLGLRLIYFSYDVKMKEKGDIPEGYSVSREKKERFSLILESASTNQTSMYLCASRFEVSNQPQHFGDGTRLSIL.